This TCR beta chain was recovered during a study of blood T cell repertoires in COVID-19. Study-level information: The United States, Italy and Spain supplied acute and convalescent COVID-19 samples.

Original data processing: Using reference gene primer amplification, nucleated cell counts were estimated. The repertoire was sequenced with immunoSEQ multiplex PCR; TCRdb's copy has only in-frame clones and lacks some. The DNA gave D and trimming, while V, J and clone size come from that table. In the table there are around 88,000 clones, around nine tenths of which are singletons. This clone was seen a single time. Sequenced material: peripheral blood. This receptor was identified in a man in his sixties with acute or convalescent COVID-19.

The CDR3 coding sequence is TGTGCCAGCAGCCCTGGGACTCTCCACTATGGCTACACCTTC. This encodes CASSPGTLHYGYTF. The rearrangement joins TRBV5-6 to TRBJ1-2; the D gene is possibly TRBD1 (5 bases). CDR1 is SGHDT and CDR2 is YYEEEE in the germline V gene. CDR3 size: 14 residues. V gave up 4 bases and J gave up 3 bases, with 13 bases separating them.